The rows below give T cell receptor beta chains drawn from one sample of a study of T cells in localized non-small cell lung cancer. The table came from immunoSEQ multiplex PCR; TCRdb's copy has only in-frame clones and leaves some out. The sample holds 1,000 or so clones; roughly 18% are singletons and the top ten take about a sixth. The starting material was normal lung tissue next to the tumor, obtained before any cancer treatment. These receptor sequences come from a male donor aged 60 or over with stage III lung adenocarcinoma. Both conserved end residues are part of each CDR3. The D gene is left open where the match is weak. Rows may omit the clone size; those that give it use once, few, many or a size class.

V gene	CDR3 length	J gene	D gene	clone size	CDR3 protein	CDR3 DNA
TRBV9	16	TRBJ1-3	.	.	CASSFSFGSSGNTIYF	TGTGCCAGCAGCTTCAGCTTCGGGAGCTCTGGAAACACCATATATTTT
TRBV5-1	17	TRBJ2-2	TRBD2	.	CASSLKPFGSGSSELFF	TGCGCCAGCAGCTTGAAGCCTTTCGGTAGCGGGAGTTCGGAGCTGTTTTTT
TRBV9	15	TRBJ2-3	.	.	CASTPSRKEGDTQYF	TGTGCCAGCACTCCGTCGAGGAAGGAAGGAGATACGCAGTATTTT
TRBV11-3	14	TRBJ1-2	.	.	CASSLGATGAGYTF	TGTGCCAGCAGCTTGGGGGCTACAGGCGCTGGCTACACCTTC
TRBV10-3	13	TRBJ1-1	.	large	CAISERTSTEAFF	TGTGCCATCAGTGAGCGGACGAGCACTGAAGCTTTCTTT
TRBV18	15	TRBJ1-6	.	.	CASSPQRVLNSPLHF	TGTGCCAGCTCACCACAAAGGGTGCTTAATTCACCCCTCCACTTT
TRBV25-1	12	TRBJ2-3	.	.	CASSGNSDTQYF	TGTGCCAGCAGTGGCAACTCAGATACGCAGTATTTT
TRBV28	14	TRBJ2-5	.	few	CASSLSDRPGTQYF	TGTGCCAGCAGTTTGAGTGACAGGCCGGGAACCCAGTACTTC
TRBV11-3	15	TRBJ2-5	.	few	CASSPNVGDQETQYF	TGTGCTAGCAGCCCGAACGTGGGGGACCAAGAGACCCAGTACTTC
TRBV11-3	17	TRBJ1-3	.	few	CASGGAPRLGPGNTIYF	TGTGCCAGCGGGGGGGCGCCCCGGTTGGGTCCTGGAAACACCATATATTTT
TRBV19	15	TRBJ2-1	.	.	CASSPGAGRDNEQFF	TGTGCCAGTAGTCCTGGGGCGGGACGGGACAATGAGCAGTTCTTC
TRBV28	22	TRBJ2-7	TRBD2	few	CASSLQVRKGSLSLAGVYEQYF	TGTGCCAGCAGTTTACAAGTGCGGAAGGGGTCGCTGAGTCTAGCGGGGGTCTACGAGCAGTACTTC
TRBV6-8	13	TRBJ1-1	.	.	CASSFRRNTEAFF	TGTGCCAGCAGTTTCCGACGAAACACTGAAGCTTTCTTT
TRBV19	15	TRBJ1-2	TRBD1	hyperexpanded	CASSIWRDRFYGYTF	TGTGCCAGTAGTATCTGGCGGGACAGGTTCTATGGCTACACCTTC
TRBV6-1	13	TRBJ1-5	.	.	CASSEEPGQPQHF	TGTGCCAGCAGTGAAGAGCCGGGGCAGCCCCAGCATTTT
TRBV18	13	TRBJ2-7	.	.	CASSPRTEYEQYF	TGTGCCAGCTCACCCCGGACCGAATACGAGCAGTACTTC
TRBV28	16	TRBJ1-1	.	few	CASSTRQHGIYTEAFF	TGTGCCAGCAGTACACGACAGCATGGGATATACACTGAAGCTTTCTTT
TRBV4-1	16	TRBJ2-1	.	few	CASSPRGAGAYNEQFF	TGCGCCAGCAGCCCGAGGGGGGCGGGAGCCTACAATGAGCAGTTCTTC